The 26 T cell receptor beta chains reported below all come from one sample, sequenced in a study of blood T cell repertoires in COVID-19. TCRdb's table, derived via immunoSEQ multiplex PCR, lists solely in-frame clones and lacks some. The sample lists 150,000 to 200,000 clones, roughly 80% occurring once. What was sequenced was PBMCs or T cells enriched from blood (not recorded which). These receptors originate from a man in his fifties who had recovered from COVID-19.

V and J are TRBV6-5 and TRBJ1-2, with TRBD1 as a possible D gene (5 bases). The CDR3 is 11 amino acids. The germline V gene has CDR1 MNHEY and CDR2 SVGAGI. V lost 6 bases to trimming and J lost 4 bases, with 6 bases between them. This CDR3 is CASRGAYGYTF. Written as DNA, the CDR3 is TGTGCCAGCAGAGGGGCCTATGGCTACACCTTC.

This chain joins TRBV6-5 and TRBJ1-1, with D hard to call. Trimming stripped 7 bases from V and 1 base from J, with 4 bases between. The CDR3 spans 11 residues. Germline CDR1 is MNHEY and CDR2 is SVGAGI. CDR3 sequence reads: CASMANTEAFF. The CDR3 DNA reads TGTGCCAGCATGGCGAACACTGAAGCTTTCTTT.

The chain links TRBV18 to TRBJ1-4; D is ambiguous. CDR3 size: 15 residues. Trimming cost V 1 base and J 1 base, with 7 bases left between them. Germline V gene sequence: CDR1 KGHSH, CDR2 LQKENI. The CDR3 nucleotides read TGTGCCAGCTCACCACTGAGGGTAACTAATGAAAAACTGTTTTTT. It yields the protein CASSPLRVTNEKLFF. The whole variable domain, filled in from reference TRBV18 and TRBJ1-4, reads NAGVMQNPRHLVRRRGQEARLRCSPMKGHSHVYWYRQLPEEGLKFMVYLQKENIIDESGMPKERFSAEFPKEGPSILRIQQVVRGDSAAYFCASSPLRVTNEKLFFGSGTQLSVL.

This rearrangement joins TRBV18 to TRBJ2-3; TRBD1 matches at 10 bases. CDR1 and CDR2 (germline): KGHSH, LQKENI. The trim removed 4 bases at V and 0 bases at J, leaving 4 bases unmatched. The CDR3 is 16 residues long. The CDR3 here is CASSLGQGGSTDTQYF. DNA of the CDR3: TGTGCCAGCTCACTAGGACAGGGGGGAAGCACAGATACGCAGTATTTT.

The chain links TRBV19 to TRBJ1-1; D call uncertain. Germline V lookup: CDR1 LNHDA, CDR2 SQIVND (reference sequence). V lost 0 bases to trimming and J lost 0 bases, with 8 bases between them. The CDR3 has 15 amino acids. DNA for the CDR3: TGTGCCAGTAGTATAGAAGGCACTATGAACACTGAAGCTTTCTTT. Its translation is CASSIEGTMNTEAFF. Full variable domain (rest looked up from reference TRBV19 and TRBJ1-1): DGGITQSPKYLFRKEGQNVTLSCEQNLNHDAMYWYRQDPGQGLRLIYYSQIVNDFQKGDIAEGYSVSREKKESFPLTVTSAQKNPTAFYLCASSIEGTMNTEAFFGQGTRLTVV.

V and J are TRBV6-5 and TRBJ2-7; 7 nucleotides align to TRBD1. This CDR3 region has 13 residues. Trimming cost V 4 bases and J 3 bases; bases outside gene matches: 3. Germline V gene lookup returns CDR1 MNHEY and CDR2 SVGAGI. The CDR3 spells CASSSRDSYEQYF. DNA of the CDR3: TGTGCCAGCAGTTCCAGGGACAGCTACGAGCAGTACTTC.

The chain couples TRBV19 to TRBJ2-5; 7 nucleotides match TRBD1. This CDR3 comprises 14 residues. Germline values: CDR1 LNHDA, CDR2 SQIVND (reference sequence). The trim removed 5 bases at V and 7 bases at J, leaving 10 bases unmatched. CDR3 amino acids: CASSLGLAGGTQYF. For the CDR3, the DNA is TGTGCCAGTAGTTTGGGGCTAGCAGGGGGGACCCAGTACTTC.

The genes are TRBV28 and TRBJ2-7; D is possibly TRBD1 (6 bases). Germline loops: CDR1 MDHEN, CDR2 SYDVKM. V was pared by 6 bases and J by 2 bases, with 23 bases between. The CDR3 runs 17 residues. The CDR3 bases are TGTGCCAGCAGCCTAGACAGGCTCCTAACTGGTACCTACGAGCAGTACTTC. Translation gives CASSLDRLLTGTYEQYF.

This rearrangement joins TRBV7-3 to TRBJ2-6, with a weak D call TRBD2 (6 bases). Germline CDR1 SGHTA, CDR2 FQGTGA. The CDR3 length is 18 residues. V was trimmed by 2 bases and J by 2 bases, leaving 16 bases between them. The CDR3 bases are TGTGCCAGCAGCTTACGGGCTCGGGAGTTGGCTGGGGCCAACGTCCTGACTTTC. Translating it yields CASSLRARELAGANVLTF. Full variable domain (remainder filled in from reference TRBV7-3 and TRBJ2-6): GAGVSQTPSNKVTEKGKYVELRCDPISGHTALYWYRQSLGQGPEFLIYFQGTGAADDSGLPNDRFFAVRPEGSVSTLKIQRTERGDSAVYLCASSLRARELAGANVLTFGAGSRLTVL.

The chain carries TRBV19 and TRBJ1-1, with D perhaps matching TRBD1 (5 bases). This CDR3 spans 11 amino acids. Trimming stripped 10 bases from V and 7 bases from J, with 13 bases between. Germline CDR1 reads LNHDA; CDR2 reads SQIVND (reference sequence). This CDR3 reads CAIRSRGEAFF. Here the CDR3 DNA reads TGTGCCATCAGAAGTAGGGGTGAAGCTTTCTTT.

V gene TRBV10-3 combines with J gene TRBJ2-1; TRBD2 might be the D (6 bases). Trimming cost V 8 bases and J 9 bases, with 20 bases left between them. Germline lookup yields CDR1 ENHRY and CDR2 SYGVKD. This CDR3 contains 14 residues. In DNA form, the CDR3 reads TGTGCCATCTGCAGGGACTCCTCTCATTGTGAGCAGTTCTTC. It specifies CAICRDSSHCEQFF.

This CDR3 is CASSSSTYTF. The CDR3 DNA follows: TGTGCCAGTAGTTCCTCTACCTACACCTTC. The V call is TRBV19, the J call TRBJ1-2; D gene ambiguous. The CDR3 has 10 residues. The V gene's germline CDR1 is LNHDA and CDR2 SQIVND (reference sequence). The V gene lost 5 bases and the J gene lost 10 bases, with 8 bases spanning the gap. Full variable domain (outside the CDR3, taken from reference TRBV19 and TRBJ1-2): DGGITQSPKYLFRKEGQNVTLSCEQNLNHDAMYWYRQDPGQGLRLIYYSQIVNDFQKGDIAEGYSVSREKKESFPLTVTSAQKNPTAFYLCASSSSTYTFGSGTRLTVV.

With regard to this clone: Other nucleotide sequences in the sample specify the same CDR3. This rearrangement joins TRBV6-5 to TRBJ1-2, with D maybe TRBD1 (5 bases). The germline V gene encodes CDR1 MNHEY and CDR2 SVGAGI. The CDR3 loop spans 15 amino acids. V dropped 0 bases and J dropped 4 bases, with 12 bases sitting between them. CDR3 nucleotide sequence: TGTGCCAGCAGTTACTCGGGTGGGGGAGGCTATGGCTACACCTTC. This sequence encodes CASSYSGGGGYGYTF.

This chain uses TRBV30 with TRBJ2-1; 8 positions match TRBD1. V lost 0 bases to trimming and J lost 9 bases; unmatched junction nucleotides: 7. Per the germline V gene, CDR1 is GTSNPN and CDR2 is SVGIG (reference sequence). The CDR3 loop spans 14 amino acids. The CDR3 bases are TGTGCCTGGAGTGTGCTTCAGGGGGCAGGTGAGCAGTTCTTC. Its translation is CAWSVLQGAGEQFF.

V usage is TRBV5-1 and J usage is TRBJ1-1; D may be TRBD1 (6 bases). Trimming left V 6 bases short and J 1 base short, with 13 bases between. The germline V gene has CDR1 SGHRS and CDR2 YFSETQ. The CDR3 totals 14 residues. CDR3: CASTPGHSNTEAFF. In DNA form, the CDR3 reads TGCGCCAGCACCCCGGGACACTCGAACACTGAAGCTTTCTTT.

V usage is TRBV7-3 and J usage is TRBJ1-2, with D possibly matching TRBD1 (6 bases). This CDR3 has 12 residues. The V gene lost 5 bases and the J gene lost 13 bases, with 17 bases spanning the gap. The germline V gene has CDR1 SGHTA and CDR2 FQGTGA. The CDR3 is CASSPIRGTLTF. The CDR3 nucleotides are TGTGCCAGCAGCCCGATAAGAGGGACACTCACCTTC. Together with reference TRBV7-3 and TRBJ1-2, the CDR3 gives the full variable domain: GAGVSQTPSNKVTEKGKYVELRCDPISGHTALYWYRQSLGQGPEFLIYFQGTGAADDSGLPNDRFFAVRPEGSVSTLKIQRTERGDSAVYLCASSPIRGTLTFGSGTRLTVV.

The chain recombines TRBV4-1 with TRBJ2-5; 8 bases fit TRBD2. CDR3 length equals 17 residues. Germline CDR1 reads MGHRA; CDR2 reads YSYEKL. The J segment lost 2 bases and the V segment lost 4 bases, leaving 12 bases of the junction unmatched. In DNA, the CDR3 is TGCGCCAGCAGCCCAAGACGGGGGGGCTTAGGGCAAGAGACCCAGTACTTC. This translates into CASSPRRGGLGQETQYF.

V usage is TRBV19 and J usage is TRBJ1-2; 8 bases line up with TRBD1. CDR1 LNHDA and CDR2 SQIVND come from the germline V gene (reference sequence). This CDR3 spans 14 amino acids. V trimming: 8 bases; J trimming: 0 bases; junction bases outside the gene matches: 5. The CDR3 coding sequence is TGTGCCAGTTGGACAGGGATTCCTAACTATGGCTACACCTTC. Its translation: CASWTGIPNYGYTF.

The chain is built from TRBV10-3 and TRBJ2-3; 8 bases map to TRBD1. With V trimmed by 6 bases and J by 2 bases, 4 bases remained unmatched. This CDR3 is 14 amino acids long. The V gene's germline CDR1 is ENHRY and CDR2 SYGVKD. Here the CDR3 DNA reads TGTGCCATCAGGAGGACAGGGAACACAGATACGCAGTATTTT. It encodes CAIRRTGNTDTQYF.

The chain employs TRBV15 and TRBJ1-4, with TRBD1 identical over 11 bases. CDR1 LNHNV and CDR2 YYDKDF come from the germline V gene (reference sequence). V lost 0 bases and J lost 7; bases outside the gene matches: 4. The CDR3 is 16 amino acids. CDR3 coding DNA: TGTGCCACCAGCAGAGATCGGACAGGGGGCGGTGAAAAACTGTTTTTT. It translates to CATSRDRTGGGEKLFF.

V usage is TRBV10-3 and J usage is TRBJ1-1, with D possibly TRBD1 on 5 matching bases. The germline gives CDR1 ENHRY, CDR2 SYGVKD. The CDR3 consists of 13 residues. Deletions cut 6 bases from V and 2 bases from J, with 10 bases between. The CDR3 coding sequence is TGTGCCATCAGCCCTAGGGGAAACACTGAAGCTTTCTTT. Its protein is CAISPRGNTEAFF.

The rearrangement joins TRBV28 to TRBJ1-5, with D unresolved. The germline V gene encodes CDR1 MDHEN and CDR2 SYDVKM. The CDR3 has 15 amino acids. The V and J ends lost 2 bases and 2 bases respectively, with 10 bases between them. CDR3 amino acids: CASSLAGRGNQPQHF. CDR3 nucleotide sequence: TGTGCCAGCAGTTTAGCCGGGAGGGGCAATCAGCCCCAGCATTTT. Full variable domain (rest looked up from reference TRBV28 and TRBJ1-5): DVKVTQSSRYLVKRTGEKVFLECVQDMDHENMFWYRQDPGLGLRLIYFSYDVKMKEKGDIPEGYSVSREKKERFSLILESASTNQTSMYLCASSLAGRGNQPQHFGDGTRLSIL.

The V call is TRBV7-9, the J call TRBJ1-4; 10 nucleotides match TRBD1. The CDR3 loop spans 16 amino acids. V dropped 8 bases and J dropped 8; count of bases not matched to a gene: 14. The V gene's germline CDR1 is SEHNR and CDR2 FQNEAQ (reference sequence). The CDR3 loop is CASRGARDRGREKLFF. CDR3 sequence (DNA): TGTGCCAGCCGAGGGGCCCGGGACAGGGGTCGAGAAAAACTGTTTTTT.

For the CDR3, the DNA is TGTGCCAGCAGCTTAGAAGCGGCAGCCGGAGACTACACCTTC. Its protein product is CASSLEAAAGDYTF. The rearrangement links TRBV7-2 to TRBJ1-2; D unclear. The CDR3 spans 14 residues. In germline, CDR1 is SGHTA, CDR2 FQGNSA. The germline V and J ends were trimmed by 1 base and 10 bases, with 16 bases remaining between them.

The gene calls are TRBV27 and TRBJ2-1; D gene uncertain. CDR3 length equals 12 residues. Deletions cut 6 bases from V and 14 bases from J, with 17 bases between. Germline V lookup: CDR1 MNHEY, CDR2 SMNVEV (reference sequence). The CDR3 coding sequence is TGTGCCAGCAGAACGGCCAGGTTGATGGAGTTCTTC. It codes for CASRTARLMEFF.

This clone was observed a handful of times. CDR3 coding DNA: TGTGCCAGCAGTGAAGGGGGCTATCAGCCCCAGCATTTT. Protein: CASSEGGYQPQHF. The chain has TRBV12-3 or TRBV12-4 and TRBJ1-5, with 7 bases aligning to TRBD1. With V trimmed by 5 bases and J by 5 bases, 3 bases remained unmatched. This CDR3 has 13 residues.